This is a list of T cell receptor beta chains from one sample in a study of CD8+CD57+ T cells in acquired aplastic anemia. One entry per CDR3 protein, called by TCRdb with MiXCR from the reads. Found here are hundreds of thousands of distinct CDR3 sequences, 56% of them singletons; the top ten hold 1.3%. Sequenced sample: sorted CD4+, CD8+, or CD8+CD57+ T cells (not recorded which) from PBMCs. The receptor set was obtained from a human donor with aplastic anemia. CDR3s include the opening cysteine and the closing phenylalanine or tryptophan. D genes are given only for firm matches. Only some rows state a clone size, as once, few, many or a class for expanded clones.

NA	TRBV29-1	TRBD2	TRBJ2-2	CSVEVGRVNTGELFF	TGCAGCGTTGAGGTCGGGAGGGTAAACACCGGGGAGCTGTTTTTT
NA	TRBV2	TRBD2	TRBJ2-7	CASSGVGRHEQYF	TGTGCCAGCAGTGGCGTCGGGAGGCACGAGCAGTACTTC
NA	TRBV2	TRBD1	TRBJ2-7	CASARDRDSYEQYF	TGTGCCAGCGCACGCGACAGGGATTCCTACGAGCAGTACTTC
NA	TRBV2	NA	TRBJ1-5	CASSEGSVWADRDQPQHF	TGTGCCAGCAGTGAAGGGTCAGTATGGGCAGATCGTGATCAGCCCCAGCATTTT
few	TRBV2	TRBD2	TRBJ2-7	CASSEWGGSGIPRQYF	TGTGCCAGCAGTGAATGGGGGGGTAGCGGGATTCCTAGGCAGTACTTC
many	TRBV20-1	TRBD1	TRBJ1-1	CSAQQGAATEAFF	TGCAGTGCGCAGCAGGGGGCCGCCACTGAAGCTTTCTTT
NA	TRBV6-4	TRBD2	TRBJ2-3	CASSQAGLADTDTQYF	TGTGCCAGCAGCCAAGCAGGACTAGCGGACACAGATACGCAGTATTTT
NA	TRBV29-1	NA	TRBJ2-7	CSVGRNSDSYEQYF	TGCAGCGTTGGACGTAACAGTGACTCCTACGAGCAGTACTTC
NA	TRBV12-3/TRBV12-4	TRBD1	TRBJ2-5	CASSPRQGSQETQYF	TGTGCCAGCAGCCCTAGACAGGGAAGCCAAGAGACCCAGTACTTC
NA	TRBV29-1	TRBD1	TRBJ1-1	CSVERAGQGAEAFF	TGCAGCGTTGAACGGGCGGGACAGGGCGCTGAAGCTTTCTTT
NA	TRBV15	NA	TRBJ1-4	CATSRVPGEKLFF	TGTGCCACCAGCAGAGTCCCGGGGGAAAAACTGTTTTTT
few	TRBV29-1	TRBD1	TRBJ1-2	CSDSGQEGYGYTF	TGCAGCGATTCAGGACAGGAAGGCTATGGCTACACCTTC
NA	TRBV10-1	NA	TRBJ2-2	CASSAGITNTGELFF	TGCGCCAGCAGTGCTGGCATCACGAACACCGGGGAGCTGTTTTTT
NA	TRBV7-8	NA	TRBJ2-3	CASSLSGSTRTSDTQYF	TGTGCCAGCAGCTTAAGTGGTAGCACTCGGACCTCAGATACGCAGTATTTT
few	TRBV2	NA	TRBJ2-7	CASSEEEGSLYYEQYF	TGTGCCAGCAGTGAAGAAGAAGGGAGCCTTTACTACGAGCAGTACTTC
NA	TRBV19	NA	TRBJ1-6	CASSLYVGDYNSPLHF	TGTGCCAGTAGTCTCTACGTTGGAGACTATAATTCACCCCTCCACTTT
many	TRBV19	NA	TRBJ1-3	CASSEAGSLISGNTIYF	TGTGCCAGTAGTGAGGCCGGGTCCCTAATCTCTGGAAACACCATATATTTT
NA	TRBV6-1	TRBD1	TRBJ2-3	CASSSPTGGDTQYF	TGTGCCAGCAGTTCCCCGACAGGGGGAGATACGCAGTATTTT
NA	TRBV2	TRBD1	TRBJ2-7	CASSRGQGNYEQYF	TGTGCCAGCAGTCGTGGACAGGGGAACTACGAGCAGTACTTC
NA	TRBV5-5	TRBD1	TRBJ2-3	CASSARTGITDTQYF	TGTGCCAGCAGCGCAAGGACAGGCATCACAGATACGCAGTATTTT
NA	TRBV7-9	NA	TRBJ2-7	CASSNFEGFEQYF	TGTGCCAGCAGTAATTTTGAGGGCTTCGAGCAGTACTTC
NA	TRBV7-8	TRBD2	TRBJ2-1	CASSQVTPGLADNEQFF	TGTGCCAGCAGCCAAGTTACTCCGGGACTAGCGGACAATGAGCAGTTCTTC
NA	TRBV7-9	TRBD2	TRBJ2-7	CASSLGGGDEQYF	TGTGCCAGCAGCTTAGGCGGGGGGGACGAGCAGTACTTC
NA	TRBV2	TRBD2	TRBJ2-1	CASSEMAGGGNEQFF	TGTGCCAGCAGTGAAATGGCGGGAGGCGGCAATGAGCAGTTCTTC
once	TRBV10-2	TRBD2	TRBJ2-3	CASSVSGGPISTDTQYF	TGCGCCAGCAGCGTAAGCGGGGGACCTATTAGCACAGATACGCAGTATTTT
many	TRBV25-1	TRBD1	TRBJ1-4	CASSRTGLANEKLFF	TGTGCCAGCAGTCGGACAGGGTTGGCGAATGAAAAACTGTTTTTT
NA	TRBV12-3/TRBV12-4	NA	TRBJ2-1	CASSLQRRGEQLF	TGTGCCAGCAGTTTGCAAAGGAGGGGGGAGCAGCTCTTC
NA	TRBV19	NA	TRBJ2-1	CASSIQAGYNEQFF	TGTGCCAGTAGTATTCAAGCGGGCTACAATGAGCAGTTCTTC
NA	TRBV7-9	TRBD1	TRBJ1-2	CASSSTQGRDGYTF	TGTGCCAGCAGCTCAACACAGGGGCGGGATGGCTACACCTTC
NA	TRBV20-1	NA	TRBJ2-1	CSAGRDPYEQFF	TGCAGTGCTGGGCGGGACCCTTATGAGCAGTTCTTC
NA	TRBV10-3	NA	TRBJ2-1	CATNLEQFF	TGTGCCACCAATCTTGAGCAGTTCTTC
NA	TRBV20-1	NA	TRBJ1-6	CSASVGPMNSPLHF	TGCAGTGCTAGTGTGGGACCGATGAATTCACCCCTCCACTTT
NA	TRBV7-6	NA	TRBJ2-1	CASSLDSTTYNEQFF	TGTGCCAGCAGCTTGGACAGTACCACCTACAATGAGCAGTTCTTC
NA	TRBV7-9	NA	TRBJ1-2	CASSRVGGIDYGYTF	TGTGCCAGCAGCCGCGTAGGAGGTATAGACTATGGCTACACCTTC
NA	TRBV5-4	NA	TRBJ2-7	CASSDKRTVDREQYF	TGTGCCAGCAGTGACAAAAGGACAGTCGACCGCGAGCAGTACTTC
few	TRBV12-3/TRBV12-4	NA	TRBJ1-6	CASSRYADSPLHF	TGTGCCAGCAGTCGCTATGCGGATTCACCCCTCCACTTT
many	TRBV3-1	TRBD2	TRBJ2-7	CASSPGGGVVAWEQYF	TGTGCCAGCAGCCCGGGCGGGGGGGTCGTAGCGTGGGAGCAGTACTTC
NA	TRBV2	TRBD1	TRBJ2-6	CARSIQGSGANVLTF	TGTGCCAGGAGCATACAGGGGTCTGGGGCCAACGTCCTGACTTTC
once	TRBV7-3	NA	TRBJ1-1	CASSLAFLQGGTEAFF	TGTGCCAGCAGCTTAGCTTTCCTACAGGGTGGGACTGAAGCTTTCTTT
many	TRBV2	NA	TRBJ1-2	CASHRDRSDGYTF	TGTGCCAGCCACCGGGACCGAAGCGATGGCTACACCTTC
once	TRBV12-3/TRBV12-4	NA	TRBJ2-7	CASRGEAGTVTYEQYF	TGTGCCAGCAGGGGAGAGGCCGGGACGGTAACCTACGAGCAGTACTTC
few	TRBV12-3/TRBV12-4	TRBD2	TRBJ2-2	CASSSGGFGELFF	TGTGCCAGCAGTTCGGGGGGGTTTGGGGAGCTGTTTTTT
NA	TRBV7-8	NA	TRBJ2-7	CASSQGLDSRGEQYF	TGCGCCAGCAGCCAAGGTCTGGACAGCCGTGGGGAGCAGTACTTC
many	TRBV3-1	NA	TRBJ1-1	CASSQGGGNTEAFF	TGTGCCAGCAGCCAAGGGGGGGGGAACACTGAAGCTTTCTTT
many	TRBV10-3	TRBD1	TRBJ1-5	CAISARTGNNQPQHF	TGTGCCATCAGTGCCCGGACAGGGAACAATCAGCCCCAGCATTTT
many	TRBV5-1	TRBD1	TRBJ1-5	CASSLETGLNQPQHF	TGCGCCAGCAGCCTCGAGACAGGGCTAAATCAGCCCCAGCATTTT
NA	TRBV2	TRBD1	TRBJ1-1	CASRGDRDTEAFF	TGTGCCAGCAGGGGGGACAGGGACACTGAAGCTTTCTTT
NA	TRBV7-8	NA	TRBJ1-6	CASRTDHNSPLHF	TGTGCCAGCCGGACAGACCATAATTCACCCCTCCACTTT
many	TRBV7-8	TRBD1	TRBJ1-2	CASSPGTGYGYTF	TGTGCCAGCAGCCCCGGGACAGGCTATGGCTACACCTTC
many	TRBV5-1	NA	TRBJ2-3	CASSLRGLTDTQYF	TGCGCCAGCAGCTTGCGGGGCCTCACAGATACGCAGTATTTT
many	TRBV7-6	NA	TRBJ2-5	CASGPWGGAGETQYF	TGTGCCAGCGGCCCCTGGGGGGGCGCGGGAGAGACCCAGTACTTC
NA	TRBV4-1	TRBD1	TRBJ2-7	CASSLLQGTQYF	TGCGCCAGCAGCCTATTACAGGGGACACAGTACTTC
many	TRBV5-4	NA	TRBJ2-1	CASSPAGQSGSSYNEQFF	TGTGCCAGCAGCCCGGCGGGACAGAGCGGGAGCTCCTACAATGAGCAGTTCTTC
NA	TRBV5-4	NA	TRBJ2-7	CASSLPGKAYEQYF	TGTGCCAGCAGCTTGCCCGGGAAGGCCTACGAGCAGTACTTC
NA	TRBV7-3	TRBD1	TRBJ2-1	CASSKDRDHEQFF	TGTGCCAGCAGCAAAGACAGGGACCATGAGCAGTTCTTC
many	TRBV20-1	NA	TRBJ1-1	CSARDQLKGANTEAFF	TGCAGTGCTAGAGATCAACTAAAAGGGGCGAACACTGAAGCTTTCTTT